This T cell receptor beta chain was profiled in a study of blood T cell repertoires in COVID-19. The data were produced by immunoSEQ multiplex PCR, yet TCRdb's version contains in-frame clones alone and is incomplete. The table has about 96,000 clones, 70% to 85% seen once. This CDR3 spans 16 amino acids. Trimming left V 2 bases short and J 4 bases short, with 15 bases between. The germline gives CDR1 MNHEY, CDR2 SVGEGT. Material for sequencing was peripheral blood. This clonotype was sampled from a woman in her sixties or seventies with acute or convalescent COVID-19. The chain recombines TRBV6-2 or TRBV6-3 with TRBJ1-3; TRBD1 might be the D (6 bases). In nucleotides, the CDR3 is TGTGCCAGCAGTTACGTCGGACAGACCCTAGGAAACACCATATATTTT. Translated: CASSYVGQTLGNTIYF.